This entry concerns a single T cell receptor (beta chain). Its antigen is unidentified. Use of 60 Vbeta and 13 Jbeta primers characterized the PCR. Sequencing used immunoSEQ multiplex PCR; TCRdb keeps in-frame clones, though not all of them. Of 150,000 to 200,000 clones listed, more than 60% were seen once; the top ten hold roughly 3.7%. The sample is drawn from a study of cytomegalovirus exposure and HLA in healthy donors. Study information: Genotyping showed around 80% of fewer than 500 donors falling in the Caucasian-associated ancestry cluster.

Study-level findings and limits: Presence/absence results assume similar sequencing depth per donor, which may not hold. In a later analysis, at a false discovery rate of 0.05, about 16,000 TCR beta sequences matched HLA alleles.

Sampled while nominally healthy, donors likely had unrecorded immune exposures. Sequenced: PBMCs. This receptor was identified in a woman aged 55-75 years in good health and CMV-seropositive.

The CDR3: CASSLGAGSYEQYF. In DNA form, the CDR3 reads TGCGCCAGCAGCCTAGGGGCCGGCTCCTACGAGCAGTACTTC. V is TRBV4-1 and J is TRBJ2-5; a possible D gene is TRBD1 (5 bases). The end of the DNA fits TRBJ2-7 better, so the J call may be wrong. Germline loops: CDR1 MGHRA, CDR2 YSYEKL. CDR3 length: 14 residues.